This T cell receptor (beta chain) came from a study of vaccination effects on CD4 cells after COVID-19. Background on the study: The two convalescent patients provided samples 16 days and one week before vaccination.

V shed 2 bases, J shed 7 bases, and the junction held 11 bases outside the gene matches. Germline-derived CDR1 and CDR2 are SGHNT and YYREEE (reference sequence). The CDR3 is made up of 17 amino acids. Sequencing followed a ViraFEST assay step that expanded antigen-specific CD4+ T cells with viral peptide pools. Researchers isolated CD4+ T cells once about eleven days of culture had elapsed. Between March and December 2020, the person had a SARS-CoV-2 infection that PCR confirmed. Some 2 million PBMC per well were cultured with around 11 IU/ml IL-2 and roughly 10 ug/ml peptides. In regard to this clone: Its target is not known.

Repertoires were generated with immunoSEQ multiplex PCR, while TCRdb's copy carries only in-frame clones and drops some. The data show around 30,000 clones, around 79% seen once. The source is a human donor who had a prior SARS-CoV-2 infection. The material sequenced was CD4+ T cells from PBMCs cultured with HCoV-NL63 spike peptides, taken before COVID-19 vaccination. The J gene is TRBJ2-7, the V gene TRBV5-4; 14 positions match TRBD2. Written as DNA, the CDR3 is TGTGCCAGCAGCTTTTGGTTGTTTGGACTAGCGGGAGGAGAGCAGTACTTC. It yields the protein CASSFWLFGLAGGEQYF.